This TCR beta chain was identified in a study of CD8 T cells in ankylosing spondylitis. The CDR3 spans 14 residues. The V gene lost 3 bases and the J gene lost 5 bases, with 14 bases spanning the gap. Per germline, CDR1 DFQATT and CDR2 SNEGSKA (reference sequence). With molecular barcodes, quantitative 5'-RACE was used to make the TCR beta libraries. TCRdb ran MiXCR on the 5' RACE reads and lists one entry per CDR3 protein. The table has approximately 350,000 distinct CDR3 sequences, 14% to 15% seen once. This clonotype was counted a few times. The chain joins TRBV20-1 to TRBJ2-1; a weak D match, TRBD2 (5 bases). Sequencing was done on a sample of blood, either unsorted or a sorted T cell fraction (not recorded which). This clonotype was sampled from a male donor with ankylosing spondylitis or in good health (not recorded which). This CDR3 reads CSASPTGLNNEQFF. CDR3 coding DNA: TGCAGTGCTAGTCCCACGGGGTTAAACAATGAGCAGTTCTTC.